Detailed here is one TCR beta chain. Trimming took 7 bases from V and 4 from J, leaving 8 bases between them. Germline lookup yields CDR1 SQVTM and CDR2 ANQGSEA. CDR3 size: 10 residues. The data derive from a study of T cell responses to AZD1222 COVID-19 vaccine. Sequencing was performed with immunoSEQ multiplex PCR; in TCRdb, only in-frame clones are kept and a portion is missing. The repertoire holds 120,000 or so clones, with approximately 80% as singletons. The chain links TRBV29-1 to TRBJ2-7; no firm D call. The clonotype was recovered from an adult who received the AZD1222 COVID-19 vaccine. Sequencing used peripheral blood, obtained 28 days after the second AZD1222 dose. The CDR3 region has the DNA TGCAGCGGGTTTTTTTACGAGCAGTACTTC. Translated: CSGFFYEQYF.